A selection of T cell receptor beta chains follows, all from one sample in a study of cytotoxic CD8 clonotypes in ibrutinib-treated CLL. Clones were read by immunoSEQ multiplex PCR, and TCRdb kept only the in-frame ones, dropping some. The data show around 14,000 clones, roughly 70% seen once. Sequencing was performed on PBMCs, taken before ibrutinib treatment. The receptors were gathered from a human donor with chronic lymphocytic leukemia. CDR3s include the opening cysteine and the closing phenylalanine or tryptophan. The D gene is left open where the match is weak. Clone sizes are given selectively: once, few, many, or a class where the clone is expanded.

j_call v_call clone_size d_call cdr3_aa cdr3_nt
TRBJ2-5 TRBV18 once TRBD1 CASSPGTGFQETQYF TGTGCCAGCTCACCGGGGACAGGGTTCCAAGAGACCCAGTACTTC
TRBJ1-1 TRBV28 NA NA CASSLGGGGNTEAFF TGTGCCAGCAGTTTGGGTGGTGGGGGGAACACTGAAGCTTTCTTT
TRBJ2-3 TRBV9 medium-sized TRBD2 CASSDGTSGHTDTQYF TGTGCCAGCAGCGACGGGACTAGCGGACACACAGATACGCAGTATTTT
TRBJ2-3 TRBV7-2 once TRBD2 CASSRGSGGPTDTQYF TGTGCCAGCAGCCGGGGGAGCGGGGGCCCCACAGATACGCAGTATTTT
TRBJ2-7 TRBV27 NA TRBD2 CASSLLSASGAYEQYF TGTGCCAGCAGTTTACTATCGGCTAGCGGGGCCTACGAGCAGTACTTC
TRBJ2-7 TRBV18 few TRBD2 CASSPGTGGYEQYF TGTGCCAGCTCACCAGGTACGGGGGGTTACGAGCAGTACTTC
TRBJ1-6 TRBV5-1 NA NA CASSREEGGSPLHF TGCGCCAGCAGCAGAGAGGAAGGGGGTTCACCCCTCCACTTT
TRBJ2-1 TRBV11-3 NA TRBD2 CASSPVAGGGQFF TGTGCCAGCAGCCCCGTAGCGGGAGGGGGGCAGTTCTTC
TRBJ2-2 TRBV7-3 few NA CASSLNTDAGELFF TGTGCCAGCAGCTTAAATACGGATGCCGGGGAGCTGTTTTTT
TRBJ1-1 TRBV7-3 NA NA CASSLGGRTEAFF TGTGCCAGCAGCTTGGGGGGTCGGACTGAAGCTTTCTTT
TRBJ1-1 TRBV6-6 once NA CASSRQNTEAFF TGTGCCAGCAGTAGACAGAACACTGAAGCTTTCTTT
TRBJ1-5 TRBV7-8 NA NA CASSRGLGGNQPQHF TGTGCCAGCAGCCGGGGGCTGGGGGGCAATCAGCCCCAGCATTTT
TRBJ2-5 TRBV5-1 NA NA CASRSGGEAQETQYF TGCGCCAGCAGATCTGGCGGGGAGGCCCAAGAGACCCAGTACTTC
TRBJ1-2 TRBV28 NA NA CASSPPDYGYTF TGTGCCAGCAGCCCCCCGGACTATGGCTACACCTTC
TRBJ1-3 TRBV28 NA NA CASSPRDTIYF TGTGCCAGCAGCCCTCGGGACACCATATATTTT
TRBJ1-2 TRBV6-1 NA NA CASRTGRAGYTF TGTGCCAGCAGAACAGGGCGGGCTGGCTACACCTTC
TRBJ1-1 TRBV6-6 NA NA CASSYSSNTEAFF TGTGCCAGCAGTTACTCGTCGAACACTGAAGCTTTCTTT
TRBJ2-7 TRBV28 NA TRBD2 CASSLGGLAYEQYF TGTGCCAGCAGTTTAGGGGGACTAGCCTACGAGCAGTACTTC
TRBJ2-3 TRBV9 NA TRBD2 CASSVRGGTSTDTQYF TGTGCCAGCAGCGTCCGGGGGGGCACAAGCACAGATACGCAGTATTTT
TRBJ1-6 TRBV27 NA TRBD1 CASSLEGRGAYNSPLHF TGTGCCAGCAGTTTAGAGGGCAGGGGGGCGTATAATTCACCCCTCCACTTT
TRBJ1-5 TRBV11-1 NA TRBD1 CASSSGGSQPQHF TGTGCCAGCAGCTCAGGGGGGTCTCAGCCCCAGCATTTT
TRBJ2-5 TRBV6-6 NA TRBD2 CASRPLAGQETQYF TGTGCCAGCAGACCCCTAGCGGGACAAGAGACCCAGTACTTC
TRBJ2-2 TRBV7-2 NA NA CASSLYSAGELFF TGTGCCAGCAGCTTGTACTCGGCCGGGGAGCTGTTTTTT
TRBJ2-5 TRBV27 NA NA CASSLWSGETQYF TGTGCCAGCAGTTTATGGTCAGGGGAGACCCAGTACTTC
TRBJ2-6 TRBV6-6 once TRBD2 CASSGGEAGANVLTF TGTGCCAGCAGTGGGGGGGAAGCTGGGGCCAACGTCCTGACTTTC
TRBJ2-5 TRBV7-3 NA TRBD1 CASSEQGSQETQYF TGTGCCAGCAGCGAACAGGGGTCCCAAGAGACCCAGTACTTC
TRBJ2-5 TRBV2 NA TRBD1 CASSRTGTPETQYF TGTGCCAGCAGCAGGACAGGAACCCCAGAGACCCAGTACTTC
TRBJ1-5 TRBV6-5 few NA CASSYRAAGDNQPQHF TGTGCCAGCAGTTACAGGGCCGCGGGGGACAATCAGCCCCAGCATTTT
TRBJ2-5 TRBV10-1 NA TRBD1 CANRTGPFCETQYF TGCGCCAACCGGACAGGCCCGTTCTGCGAGACCCAGTACTTC
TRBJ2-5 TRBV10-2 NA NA CASSILGETQYF TGCGCCAGCAGCATCCTGGGGGAGACCCAGTACTTC
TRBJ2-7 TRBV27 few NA CASSLGGGPEQYF TGTGCCAGCAGTTTAGGGGGCGGCCCCGAGCAGTACTTC